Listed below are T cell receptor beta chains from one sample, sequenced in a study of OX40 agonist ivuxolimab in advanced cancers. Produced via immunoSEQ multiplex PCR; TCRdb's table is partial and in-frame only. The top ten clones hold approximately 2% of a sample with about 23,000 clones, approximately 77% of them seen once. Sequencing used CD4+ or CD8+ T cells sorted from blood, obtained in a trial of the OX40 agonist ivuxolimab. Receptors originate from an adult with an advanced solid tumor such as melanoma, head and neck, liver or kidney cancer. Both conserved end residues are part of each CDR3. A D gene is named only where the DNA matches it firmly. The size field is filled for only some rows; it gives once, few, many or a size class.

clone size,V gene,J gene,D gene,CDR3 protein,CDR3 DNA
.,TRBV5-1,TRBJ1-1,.,CASSSGQNTEAFF,TGCGCCAGCAGCTCGGGGCAGAACACTGAAGCTTTCTTT
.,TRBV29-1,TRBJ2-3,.,CSGRQAATDTQYF,TGCAGCGGGCGACAAGCCGCCACAGATACGCAGTATTTT
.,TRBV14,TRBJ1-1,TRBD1,CASSSGAGGRTEAFF,TGTGCCAGCAGTTCCGGGGCAGGGGGCCGTACTGAAGCTTTCTTT
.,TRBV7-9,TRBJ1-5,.,CASSGGNQPQHF,TGTGCCAGCAGCGGGGGAAATCAGCCCCAGCATTTT
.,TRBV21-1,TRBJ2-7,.,CASSKRTGCEQYF,TGTGCCAGCAGCAAAAGGACAGGGTGTGAGCAGTACTTC
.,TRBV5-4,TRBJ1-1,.,CASSFTGVGTEAFF,TGTGCCAGCAGCTTCACGGGGGTGGGGACTGAAGCTTTCTTT
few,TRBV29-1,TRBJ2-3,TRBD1,CSVEEAGQGLDTQYF,TGCAGCGTTGAAGAAGCGGGACAGGGACTCGATACGCAGTATTTT
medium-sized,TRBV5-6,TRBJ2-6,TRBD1,CASSFWTGSSGANVLTF,TGTGCCAGCAGCTTTTGGACAGGGAGCTCTGGGGCCAACGTCCTGACTTTC
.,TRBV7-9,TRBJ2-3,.,CASKREFGTDTQYF,TGTGCCAGCAAAAGGGAATTTGGCACAGATACGCAGTATTTT
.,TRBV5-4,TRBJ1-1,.,CASSLEVGEAFF,TGTGCCAGCAGCTTGGAGGTAGGGGAGGCTTTCTTT
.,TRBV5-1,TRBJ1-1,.,CASSSTGVNTEAFF,TGCGCCAGCAGCTCGACAGGAGTGAACACTGAAGCTTTCTTT
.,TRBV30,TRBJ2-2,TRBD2,CAWTALAGGFTGELFF,TGTGCCTGGACCGCACTAGCGGGAGGCTTCACCGGGGAGCTGTTTTTT
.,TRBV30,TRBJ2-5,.,CAWKWASQGETQYF,TGTGCCTGGAAATGGGCGAGCCAGGGTGAGACCCAGTACTTC
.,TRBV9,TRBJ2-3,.,CASSADGVSTDTQYF,TGTGCCAGCAGCGCCGATGGGGTCAGCACAGATACGCAGTATTTT
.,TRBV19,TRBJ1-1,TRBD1,CASSIWRWTGVGTEAFF,TGTGCCAGTAGTATTTGGAGATGGACAGGGGTTGGGACTGAAGCTTTCTTT
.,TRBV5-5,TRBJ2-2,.,CASSLVGSNTGELFF,TGTGCCAGCAGCTTGGTGGGGTCAAACACCGGGGAGCTGTTTTTT
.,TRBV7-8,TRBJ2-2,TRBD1,CASSLTGGVTGELFF,TGTGCCAGCAGCTTAACAGGGGGCGTCACCGGGGAGCTGTTTTTT
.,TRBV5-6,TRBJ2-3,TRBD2,CASSSRSKRGTDTQYF,TGTGCCAGCAGCTCCCGGTCTAAGCGGGGGACAGATACGCAGTATTTT
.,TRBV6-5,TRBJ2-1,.,CASSYSPKGHNEQFF,TGTGCCAGCAGTTACTCACCCAAGGGGCACAATGAGCAGTTCTTC
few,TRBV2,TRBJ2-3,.,CASGEPFTDTQYF,TGTGCCAGCGGGGAACCCTTCACAGATACGCAGTATTTT
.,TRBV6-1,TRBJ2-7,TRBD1,CASSSAGTGIYEQYF,TGTGCCAGCAGTTCCGCCGGGACAGGGATATACGAGCAGTACTTC
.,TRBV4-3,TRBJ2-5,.,CASSLRRSQETQYF,TGCGCCAGCAGCCTGCGACGGTCACAAGAGACCCAGTACTTC
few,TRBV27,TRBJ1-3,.,CASSLFPPTELSGNTIYF,TGTGCCAGCAGTTTGTTCCCCCCGACAGAGCTCTCTGGAAACACCATATATTTT
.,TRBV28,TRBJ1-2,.,CASSAPRGLGGYTF,TGTGCCAGCAGTGCCCCTAGGGGTCTAGGAGGCTACACCTTC
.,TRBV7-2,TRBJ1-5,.,CASSASDGSNQPQHF,TGTGCCAGCAGCGCCTCGGACGGTAGCAATCAGCCCCAGCATTTT
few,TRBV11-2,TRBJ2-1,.,CASSSMFRAGEQFF,TGTGCCAGCAGCTCAATGTTCAGGGCTGGCGAGCAGTTCTTC
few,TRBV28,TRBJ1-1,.,CASSLGATGSTEAFF,TGTGCCAGCAGTTTAGGGGCGACTGGGTCCACTGAAGCTTTCTTT
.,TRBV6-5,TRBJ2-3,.,CASSRQESRTDTQYF,TGTGCCAGCAGTAGACAGGAGAGCCGCACAGATACGCAGTATTTT
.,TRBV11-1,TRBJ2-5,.,CASSTKWEETQYF,TGTGCCAGCAGCACGAAGTGGGAAGAGACCCAGTACTTC
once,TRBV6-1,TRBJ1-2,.,CASSEKGGNYGYTF,TGTGCCAGCAGTGAGAAGGGTGGAAACTATGGCTACACCTTC
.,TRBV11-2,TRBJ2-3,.,CASKGTSSSTDTQYF,TGTGCCAGCAAGGGGACCTCCTCTAGCACAGATACGCAGTATTTT
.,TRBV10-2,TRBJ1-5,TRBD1,CASSETGGGQPQHF,TGCGCCAGCAGTGAAACAGGGGGCGGACAGCCCCAGCATTTT
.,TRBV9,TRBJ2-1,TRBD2,CASSVATVGLAGEQFF,TGTGCCAGCAGCGTAGCTACCGTTGGACTAGCTGGTGAGCAGTTCTTC
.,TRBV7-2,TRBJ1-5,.,CASSPQGNNQPQHF,TGTGCCAGCAGCCCACAGGGAAACAATCAGCCCCAGCATTTT
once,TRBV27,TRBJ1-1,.,CASSRRTVNTEAFF,TGTGCCAGCAGTCGTCGGACAGTGAACACTGAAGCTTTCTTT
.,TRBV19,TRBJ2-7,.,CASTQDARGAYEQYF,TGTGCCAGTACACAGGACGCCCGAGGGGCCTACGAGCAGTACTTC
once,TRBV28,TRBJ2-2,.,CAIQHSPPSTGELFF,TGTGCCATCCAGCACTCGCCACCCAGCACCGGGGAGCTGTTTTTT
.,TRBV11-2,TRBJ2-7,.,CASSLAGVGWDSANEQYF,TGTGCCAGCAGCTTAGCGGGGGTCGGTTGGGATAGCGCGAACGAGCAGTACTTC
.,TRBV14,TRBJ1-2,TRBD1,CASSHQGGAGYTF,TGTGCCAGCAGCCATCAGGGGGGGGCAGGCTACACCTTC
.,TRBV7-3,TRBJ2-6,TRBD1,CASSAPGQSSGANVLTF,TGTGCCAGCAGCGCCCCGGGACAGAGCTCTGGGGCCAACGTCCTGACTTTC
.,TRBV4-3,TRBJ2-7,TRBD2,CASSQGLAAFFNEQYF,TGCGCCAGCAGCCAGGGACTAGCGGCCTTCTTCAACGAGCAGTACTTC
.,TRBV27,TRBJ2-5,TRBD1,CASSLTGGKETQYF,TGTGCCAGCAGTTTAACAGGGGGCAAAGAGACCCAGTACTTC
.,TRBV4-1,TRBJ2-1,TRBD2,CASSQDPGTSGTNNEQFF,TGCGCCAGCAGCCAAGACCCAGGGACTAGCGGAACGAACAATGAGCAGTTCTTC
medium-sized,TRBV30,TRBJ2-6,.,CAWSLTGHSSGANVLTF,TGTGCCTGGAGTTTAACAGGTCACTCCTCTGGGGCCAACGTCCTGACTTTC
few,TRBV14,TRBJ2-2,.,CASSLGTWNTGELFF,TGTGCCAGCAGCCTCGGGACTTGGAACACCGGGGAGCTGTTTTTT
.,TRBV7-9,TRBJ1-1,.,CASSENRDGTEAFF,TGTGCCAGCAGCGAGAACAGGGACGGCACTGAAGCTTTCTTT
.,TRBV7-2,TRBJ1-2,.,CASSLDRPGAYGYTF,TGTGCCAGCAGCTTAGACCGTCCGGGGGCCTATGGCTACACCTTC
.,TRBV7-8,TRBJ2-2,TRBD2,CASKELAAANTGELFF,TGTGCCAGCAAAGAACTAGCGGCCGCGAACACCGGGGAGCTGTTTTTT
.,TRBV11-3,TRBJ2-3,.,CASSPGSGVQGDTQYF,TGTGCCAGCAGCCCAGGGTCAGGAGTGCAGGGAGATACGCAGTATTTT
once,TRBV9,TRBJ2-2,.,CASSVGPSTGTGELFF,TGTGCCAGCAGCGTAGGCCCGAGCACGGGCACCGGGGAGCTGTTTTTT
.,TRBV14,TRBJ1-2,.,CASSDTRGPYGYTF,TGTGCCAGCAGCGACACCAGGGGACCCTATGGCTACACCTTC
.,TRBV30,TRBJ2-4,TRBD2,CAWSAGGNIQYF,TGTGCCTGGAGTGCCGGGGGGAACATTCAGTACTTC
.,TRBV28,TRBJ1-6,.,CASSPDSYSPLHF,TGTGCCAGCAGTCCTGACAGTTATTCACCCCTCCACTTT
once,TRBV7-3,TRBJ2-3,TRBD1,CASSLQGQGADTQYF,TGTGCCAGCAGCCTCCAGGGCCAGGGGGCAGATACGCAGTATTTT
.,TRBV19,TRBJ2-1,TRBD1,CASSLTGGLSSRLDEQFF,TGTGCCAGTAGCCTGACAGGGGGCTTGTCTAGTCGTCTCGATGAGCAGTTCTTC
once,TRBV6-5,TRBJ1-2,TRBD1,CASRGTADNYGYTF,TGTGCCAGCAGAGGGACAGCTGATAACTATGGCTACACCTTC
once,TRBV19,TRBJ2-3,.,CASTRKGGVTDTQYF,TGTGCCAGTACCCGCAAGGGGGGCGTTACAGATACGCAGTATTTT
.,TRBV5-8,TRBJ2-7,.,CASSLAGVTYEQYF,TGTGCCAGCAGCTTGGCAGGGGTCACCTACGAGCAGTACTTC